What follows are 12 T cell receptor beta chains derived from one specimen sequenced in a study of early T cells in non-severe SARS-CoV-2 infection. From the 5' RACE reads, TCRdb called clonotypes with MiXCR, one entry per CDR3 protein. Here the sample spans about 32,000 distinct CDR3 sequences, roughly 4.5% being singletons. Material for sequencing was whole blood. These receptors came from an adult who was a healthcare worker with PCR-confirmed SARS-CoV-2 infection or an uninfected control (not recorded which).

This clonotype has at least ten counts. This chain joins TRBV7-6 and TRBJ2-2; D possibly corresponds to TRBD2 (6 bases). The length of the CDR3 is 16 residues. Trimming cost V 6 bases and J 3 bases, with 17 bases left between them. In germline, CDR1 is SGHVS, CDR2 FNYEAQ. CDR3 coding DNA: TGTGCCAGCAGGATTTTTCGGGGGTCGGACACCGGGGAGCTGTTTTTT. It translates to CASRIFRGSDTGELFF.

The table lists this clonotype with many counts. V usage is TRBV5-1 and J usage is TRBJ2-1; the D gene is possibly TRBD2 (5 bases). CDR3 length equals 12 residues. Trimming cost V 2 bases and J 9 bases, with 9 bases left between them. Germline V CDR1 and CDR2: SGHRS, YFSETQ. CDR3 region: CASSFAGGEQFF. The DNA for the CDR3 is TGCGCCAGCAGCTTTGCTGGAGGTGAGCAGTTCTTC. The entire variable domain, with the rest obtained from reference TRBV5-1 and TRBJ2-1, is as follows: KAGVTQTPRYLIKTRGQQVTLSCSPISGHRSVSWYQQTPGQGLQFLFEYFSETQRNKGNFPGRFSGRQFSNSRSEMNVSTLELGDSALYLCASSFAGGEQFFGPGTRLTVL.

This clonotype was detected many times. The chain links TRBV20-1 to TRBJ2-7; a possible D gene is TRBD1 (5 bases). In germline, CDR1 is DFQATT, CDR2 SNEGSKA (reference sequence). Trimming pared 0 bases from V and 2 bases from J, leaving 14 bases between. The CDR3 extends over 15 amino acids. The CDR3 here is CSARDEAAGTYEQYF. The CDR3 bases are TGCAGTGCTAGAGATGAGGCGGCAGGGACCTACGAGCAGTACTTC.

There are many counts of this clonotype. This chain links TRBV29-1 with TRBJ2-1, with TRBD2 matching over 7 bases. From germline, CDR1 is SQVTM and CDR2 ANQGSEA. V shed 5 bases and J 5 bases; nucleotides not matched to a gene: 12. This CDR3 comprises 15 residues. CDR3 coding DNA: TGCAGCGTTCTCACCGGGGGGATTATCAACAATGAGCAGTTCTTC. Protein: CSVLTGGIINNEQFF.

The table lists this clonotype with many counts. V gene TRBV6-4 combines with J gene TRBJ2-1, with D perhaps matching TRBD2 (5 bases). Trimming took off 8 bases at V and 1 base at J, with 21 bases between the two ends. Germline CDR1 is MRHNA and CDR2 is SNTAGT. CDR3 length: 17 amino acids. CDR3 loop: CASAGESLQVSYNEQFF. The CDR3 DNA reads TGTGCCAGCGCCGGGGAGAGTTTACAAGTGTCCTACAATGAGCAGTTCTTC.

This rearrangement joins TRBV7-2 to TRBJ1-5, with D possibly matching TRBD1 (6 bases). Germline V gene data show CDR1 as SGHTA and CDR2 as FQGNSA. The V end lost 5 bases, the J end lost 1 base, and 9 bases lay between the germline ends. This CDR3 spans 14 amino acids. CDR3: CASSEGDSNQPQHF. The DNA of the CDR3 is TGTGCCAGCAGCGAGGGGGACAGCAATCAGCCCCAGCATTTT.

This clonotype appeared many times. The chain combines TRBV20-1 with TRBJ2-1, with D unclear. The CDR3 covers 12 residues. Between the trimmed V and J ends, which lost 7 bases and 2 bases, there was a span of 9 bases. Germline loops: CDR1 DFQATT, CDR2 SNEGSKA (reference sequence). The CDR3 sequence: CSVPSPYNEQFF. CDR3 DNA: TGCAGTGTTCCGAGTCCCTACAATGAGCAGTTCTTC.

The table lists this clonotype with many counts. J is TRBJ1-2 and V is TRBV5-1, with D uncertain. V lost 0 bases, J lost 1 base, and 1 base lay in between. The CDR3 loop spans 12 amino acids. Per germline, CDR1 SGHRS and CDR2 YFSETQ. The CDR3: CASSLGNYGYTF. DNA of the CDR3: TGCGCCAGCAGCTTGGGTAACTATGGCTACACCTTC.

This clonotype is termed medium-sized (0.01 to 0.1%). The chain combines TRBV12-3 or TRBV12-4 with TRBJ2-1; 12 bases are a match to TRBD1. Trimming cost V 7 bases and J 9 bases; bases outside gene matches: 7. The CDR3 covers 14 residues. CDR3 nucleotide sequence: TGTGCCAGCACCCCGGGACAGGGGGCTGGTGAGCAGTTCTTC. Protein sequence: CASTPGQGAGEQFF.

This clonotype has at least ten counts. V usage is TRBV20-1 and J usage is TRBJ1-6; a weak D match, TRBD1 (5 bases). Between the trimmed V and J ends, which lost 7 bases and 0 bases, there was a span of 10 bases. CDR3 size: 14 residues. The V gene's germline CDR1 is DFQATT and CDR2 SNEGSKA (reference sequence). The chain's CDR3 is CSVGTVSYNSPLHF. In DNA form, the CDR3 reads TGCAGTGTAGGGACGGTCTCCTATAATTCACCCCTCCACTTT.

This clonotype was recorded at least ten times. V and J are TRBV29-1 and TRBJ2-5; TRBD1 matches at 12 bases. V trimming: 7 bases; J trimming: 0 bases; junction bases outside the gene matches: 6. The germline V gene encodes CDR1 SQVTM and CDR2 ANQGSEA. The length of the CDR3 is 15 residues. CDR3 sequence (DNA): TGCAGCGCCTGGGACAGGGGGCGCGACCAAGAGACCCAGTACTTC. The encoded protein is CSAWDRGRDQETQYF. The entire variable domain, with the rest obtained from reference TRBV29-1 and TRBJ2-5, is as follows: SAVISQKPSRDICQRGTSLTIQCQVDSQVTMMFWYRQQPGQSLTLIATANQGSEATYESGFVIDKFPISRPNLTFSTLTVSNMSPEDSSIYLCSAWDRGRDQETQYFGPGTRLLVL.

This clonotype occurred many times. This chain uses TRBV7-3 with TRBJ2-1, with 16 bases identical to TRBD2. Germline V gene data show CDR1 as SGHTA and CDR2 as FQGTGA. This CDR3 contains 15 residues. V lost 5 bases to trimming and J lost 10 bases; unmatched junction nucleotides: 5. In nucleotides, the CDR3 is TGTGCCAGCAGCGGGACTAGCGGGAGGGCCATAGAGCAGTTCTTC. Its protein is CASSGTSGRAIEQFF. Drawing the rest from reference TRBV7-3 and TRBJ2-1, the complete variable domain is GAGVSQTPSNKVTEKGKYVELRCDPISGHTALYWYRQSLGQGPEFLIYFQGTGAADDSGLPNDRFFAVRPEGSVSTLKIQRTERGDSAVYLCASSGTSGRAIEQFFGPGTRLTVL.